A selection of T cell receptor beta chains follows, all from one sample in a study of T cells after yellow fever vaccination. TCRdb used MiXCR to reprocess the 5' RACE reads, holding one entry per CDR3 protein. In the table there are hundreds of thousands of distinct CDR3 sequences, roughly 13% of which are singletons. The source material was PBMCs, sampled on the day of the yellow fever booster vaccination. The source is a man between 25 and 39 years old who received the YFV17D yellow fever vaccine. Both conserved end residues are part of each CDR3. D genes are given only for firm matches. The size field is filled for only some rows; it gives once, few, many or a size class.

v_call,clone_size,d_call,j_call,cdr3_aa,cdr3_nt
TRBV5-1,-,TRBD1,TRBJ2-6,CASSPTGGLSGANVLTF,TGCGCCAGCAGTCCCACAGGGGGGCTTTCTGGGGCCAACGTCCTGACTTTC
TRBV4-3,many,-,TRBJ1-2,CASSQDLKSTERRF,TGCGCCAGCAGCCAAGATCTAAAATCGACAGAAAGACGCTTC
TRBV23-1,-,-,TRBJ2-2,CASSMAPGELFF,TGCGCCAGCAGTATGGCCCCCGGGGAGCTGTTTTTT
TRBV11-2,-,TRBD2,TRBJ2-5,CASSPIPPSSGRLRRETQYF,TGTGCCAGCAGCCCAATACCTCCTTCTAGCGGGAGGTTAAGGCGAGAGACCCAGTACTTC
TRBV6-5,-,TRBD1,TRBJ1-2,CASSYGTGGSGYTF,TGTGCCAGCAGTTACGGGACAGGGGGAAGTGGCTACACCTTC
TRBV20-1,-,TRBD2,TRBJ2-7,CSASLAGIGEQYF,TGCAGTGCTAGCCTAGCGGGAATCGGCGAGCAGTACTTC
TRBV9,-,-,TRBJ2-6,CASSSLGANVLTF,TGTGCCAGCAGCTCCTTGGGGGCCAACGTCCTGACTTTC
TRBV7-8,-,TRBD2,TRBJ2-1,CASSLASGGFYNEQFF,TGTGCCAGCAGCTTAGCGAGCGGGGGCTTCTACAATGAGCAGTTCTTC
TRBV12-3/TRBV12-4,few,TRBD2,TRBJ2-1,CASSPRGRDAEQFF,TGTGCCAGCAGTCCGCGCGGGAGGGATGCTGAGCAGTTCTTC
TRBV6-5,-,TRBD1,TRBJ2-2,CASISDRGTGELFF,TGTGCCAGCATTTCCGACAGGGGCACCGGGGAGCTGTTTTTT
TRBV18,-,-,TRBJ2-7,CASSPRSLGAYEQYF,TGTGCCAGCTCACCAAGAAGTCTAGGGGCCTACGAGCAGTACTTC
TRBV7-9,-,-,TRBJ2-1,CASSLGIGSSNEQFF,TGTGCCAGCAGCTTAGGAATCGGGAGTAGCAATGAGCAGTTCTTC
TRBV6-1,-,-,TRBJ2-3,CASRRQGGGADTQYF,TGTGCCAGCAGGCGCCAGGGGGGAGGTGCAGATACGCAGTATTTT
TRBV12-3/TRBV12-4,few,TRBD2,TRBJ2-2,CASSQGLAGKTGELFF,TGTGCCAGCAGTCAGGGACTAGCGGGTAAAACCGGGGAGCTGTTTTTT
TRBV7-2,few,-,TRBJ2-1,CASSLALVGGRAEQFF,TGTGCCAGCAGCTTAGCGCTGGTAGGTGGTCGTGCTGAGCAGTTCTTC
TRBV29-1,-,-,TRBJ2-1,CSVYTRTNFEQFF,TGCAGCGTTTACACCCGGACAAATTTTGAGCAGTTCTTC
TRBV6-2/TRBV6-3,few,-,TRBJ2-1,CASVSVYNEQFF,TGTGCCAGCGTTAGTGTCTACAATGAGCAGTTCTTC
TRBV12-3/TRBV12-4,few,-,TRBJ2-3,CASSLATADTQYF,TGTGCCAGCAGTTTAGCTACAGCAGATACGCAGTATTTT
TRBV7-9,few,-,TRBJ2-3,CASSPSREGTDTQYF,TGTGCCAGCAGCCCTTCAAGGGAGGGCACAGATACGCAGTATTTT
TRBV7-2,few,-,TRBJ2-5,CASSWGTQSETQYF,TGTGCCAGCAGCTGGGGTACTCAGAGTGAGACCCAGTACTTC
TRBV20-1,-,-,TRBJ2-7,CSARDGRGVSYEQYF,TGCAGTGCTAGAGATGGCAGGGGGGTGAGCTACGAGCAGTACTTC
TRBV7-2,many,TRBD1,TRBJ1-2,CASSLGQGAYGYTF,TGTGCCAGCAGCTTGGGACAGGGTGCCTATGGCTACACCTTC
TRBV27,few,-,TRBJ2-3,CASSKAAPGDTQYF,TGTGCCAGCAGCAAAGCGGCTCCCGGGGATACGCAGTATTTT
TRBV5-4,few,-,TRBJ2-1,CATTRGRYNEQFF,TGTGCCACTACTCGTGGCAGATACAATGAGCAGTTCTTC
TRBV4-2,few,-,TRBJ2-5,CASSQEWLQETQYF,TGTGCCAGCAGCCAAGAATGGCTTCAAGAGACCCAGTACTTC
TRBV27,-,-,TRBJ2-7,CASRGSRVGPYEQYF,TGTGCCAGCAGGGGTTCCAGGGTCGGACCCTACGAGCAGTACTTC
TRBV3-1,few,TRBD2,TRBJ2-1,CASRLTSGPYNEQFF,TGTGCCAGCAGGTTGACTAGCGGGCCCTACAATGAGCAGTTCTTC
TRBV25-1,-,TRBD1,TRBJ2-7,CASSETRTGAYEQYF,TGTGCCAGCAGTGAAACCCGGACAGGGGCATACGAGCAGTACTTC
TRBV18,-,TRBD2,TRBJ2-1,CASSTGTSGSSKVNEQFF,TGTGCCAGCTCAACAGGGACTAGCGGGAGTAGTAAAGTCAATGAGCAGTTCTTC
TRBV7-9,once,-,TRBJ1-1,CASSYGAEAFF,TGTGCCAGCAGCTACGGGGCTGAAGCTTTCTTT
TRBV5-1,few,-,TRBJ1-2,CASSPGAQDSGTF,TGCGCCAGCAGCCCCGGGGCTCAGGATAGCGGCACCTTC
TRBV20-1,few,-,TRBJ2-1,CSARAAEQFF,TGCAGTGCTAGGGCGGCTGAGCAGTTCTTC
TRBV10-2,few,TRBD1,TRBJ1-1,CASFQTRGGTEAFF,TGCGCCAGCTTCCAAACCAGGGGGGGAACTGAAGCTTTCTTT
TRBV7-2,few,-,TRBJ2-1,CASSLELDTPRVF,TGTGCCAGCAGCTTAGAATTGGATACACCCAGAGTCTTC
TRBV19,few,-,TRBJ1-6,CASSAGQHTNSPLHF,TGTGCCAGTAGCGCAGGACAGCACACTAATTCACCCCTCCACTTT